This T cell receptor (beta chain) was captured by sequencing in a study of blood T cell repertoires in COVID-19. CDR1 is SSHAT and CDR2 is FNYEAQ in the germline V gene (reference sequence). The CDR3 consists of 13 residues. TCRdb's table, derived via immunoSEQ multiplex PCR, lists solely in-frame clones and lacks some. This table holds over 120,000 clones, 84% found once. On this clone: At one of its ends the junction is not consistent with the germline gene, which may arise from a read error.

This receptor was identified in a man in his fifties or sixties with active or convalescent COVID-19. Sequenced material: peripheral blood. V and J are TRBV7-7 and TRBJ2-5; weak D call: TRBD1 (5 bases). The CDR3 bases are TGTGCTAGCAGCGTTGACAGTCAAGAGACCCAGTACTTC. Its protein is CASSVDSQETQYF.